This TCR beta chain was recovered during a study of T-cell memory formation after mild COVID-19 listed by TCRdb under 2021. About the study as a whole: Most TCR sequence clusters were specific to one of the two donors. In a couple of donors, T-cell clones that expanded and contracted after mild COVID-19 were tracked by sequencing TCRalpha and TCRbeta repertoires over time. Two young, previously healthy adult volunteers made up the cohort, one male and one female. Paper-wide results and their limitations: The study covered only a couple of mild cases, and larger cohorts including severe cases with pre-infection samples were considered necessary. Clones that contracted from day 15 to 85 showed balanced CD4/CD8 phenotypes, whereas a second wave of clones that expanded from day 15 to 37 leaned towards CD4+. Contracting CD4+ clones were located mainly in the CM and EM memory subsets, whereas CD8+ clones were found to be enriched in EMRA. Some responding clones were detected in pre-infection memory, which suggested that pre-existing cross-reactive memory T cells had joined the SARS-CoV-2 response. SARS-CoV-2 specificity of the second-wave clones peaking on day 37 was not confirmed.

Based on the germline V gene, the CDR1 and CDR2 sequences are SGHRS and YFSETQ. The CDR3 spans 16 residues, from the cysteine through the phenylalanine. Only the CDR3 DNA is retained, 48 bases long and in frame from the first base. Relative to germline, V is missing 6 bases and J is missing 0 bases, with 6 bases of the junction outside any gene match. PBMCs were isolated by Ficoll-Paque density gradient centrifugation. This clonotype has just a few counts. Its antigen is still unknown. The input lacks base qualities; no much larger clone sits a single base away. Sequencing was carried out with an Illumina NovaSeq 6000. TCRalpha and TCRbeta cDNA libraries were built by 5'RACE with constant-segment primers, adding sample barcodes and unique molecular identifiers. RNA was extracted from every sample with Trizol reagent. Amplification of the libraries took two PCR steps, and the second step added a second sample barcode plus Illumina TruSeq adapters. Sequencing of libraries was performed on an Illumina NovaSeq with 2 x 150 bp paired-end reads. Turning to the authors' computational methods: The reads were demultiplexed and collapsed into UMI-guided consensus sequences using migec v1.2.7. Using mixcr v2.1.11, the UMI consensuses were aligned to TRA and TRB V and J templates and assembled into clonotypes. A clonotype was counted as expanded or contracted only when both edgeR and NoisET called the clonotype significant, with the noise models trained on biological replicates. For edgeR calls, a false discovery rate-adjusted p below 0.01 and a log2 fold-change threshold of 1 were applied. As an exploratory analysis of dynamics, max-normalized trajectories of the 1000 most abundant clonotypes were examined with PCA combined with hierarchical clustering. Each responding clone was given a CD4 or CD8 phenotype based on the CD4+ and CD8+ repertoires, which had been sequenced separately. TCRdb passed the public sequencing reads through fastp at Q25 and MiXCR, retaining productive beta sequences. Merged by CDR3 protein, the rows form single entries marked with the most common genes and DNA. TCRdb, rather than the study authors, made the V and J calls. The sample table holds around 110,000 distinct CDR3 sequences, of which around an eighth were seen once. The ten largest clonotypes hold around 26% of the sample.

The TCR comes from an adult woman who had mild COVID-19 (a few samples of this study predate the infection). The sample titles of this study are shuffled in the database, so cell type and time point are left out; the donor was told from shared clones. The chain links TRBV5-1 with TRBJ2-5, and 12 junctional nucleotides match TRBD2. The sequenced sample consisted of PBMCs or a T cell subset sorted from them (not recorded which). The DNA sequence reads TGCGCCAGCACAACTAGCGGGGGGCGGTACCAAGAGACCCAGTACTTC. Translated, this is CASTTSGGRYQETQYF. Full variable domain (CDR3 extended with the reference TRBV5-1 and TRBJ2-5 proteins): KAGVTQTPRYLIKTRGQQVTLSCSPISGHRSVSWYQQTPGQGLQFLFEYFSETQRNKGNFPGRFSGRQFSNSRSEMNVSTLELGDSALYLCASTTSGGRYQETQYFGPGTRLLVL.